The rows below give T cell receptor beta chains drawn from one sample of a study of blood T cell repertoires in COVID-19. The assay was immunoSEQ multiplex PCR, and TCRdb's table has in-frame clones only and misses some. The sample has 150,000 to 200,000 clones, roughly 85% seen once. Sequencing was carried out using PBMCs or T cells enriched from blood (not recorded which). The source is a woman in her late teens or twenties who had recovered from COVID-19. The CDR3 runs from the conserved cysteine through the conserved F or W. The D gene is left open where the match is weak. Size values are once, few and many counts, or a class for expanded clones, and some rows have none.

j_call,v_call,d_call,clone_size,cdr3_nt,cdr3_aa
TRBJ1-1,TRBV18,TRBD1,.,TGTGCCAGCTCACCACAGGACAGGGTCCGAACTGAAGCTTTCTTT,CASSPQDRVRTEAFF
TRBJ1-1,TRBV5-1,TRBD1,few,TGCGCCGCCAAACAGGGGGGAAACACTGAAGCTTTCTTT,CAAKQGGNTEAFF
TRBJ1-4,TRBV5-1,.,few,TGCGCCAGCAGCTTGACGGAGGGGGAAAAACTGTTTTTT,CASSLTEGEKLFF
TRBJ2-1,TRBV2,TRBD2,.,TGTGCCAGCAGTGAAATACCAGCGGGAGGTTCCAATGAGCAGTTCTTC,CASSEIPAGGSNEQFF
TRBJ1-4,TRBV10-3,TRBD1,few,TGTGCCATCAGGAGACAGGGGAGTGAAAAACTGTTTTTT,CAIRRQGSEKLFF
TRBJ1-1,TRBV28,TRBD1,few,TGTGCCAGCAGTACCCGACAGGGCGCTTACGCTGAAGCTTTCTTT,CASSTRQGAYAEAFF
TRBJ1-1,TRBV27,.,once,TGTGCCAGCCGGAGGTTGGGGGGAGGACGCACTGAAGCTTTCTTT,CASRRLGGGRTEAFF
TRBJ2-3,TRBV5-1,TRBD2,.,TGCGCCAGCAGCTTGGGACTAGCGACTAGCACAGATACGCAGTATTTT,CASSLGLATSTDTQYF
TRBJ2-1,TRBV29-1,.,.,TGCAGCGTTCGGAGAGACAATGAGCAGTTCTTC,CSVRRDNEQFF
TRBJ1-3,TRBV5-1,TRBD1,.,TGCGCCAGCACCCGGGACAGTGTTTCTGGAAACACCATATATTTT,CASTRDSVSGNTIYF
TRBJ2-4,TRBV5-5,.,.,TGTGCCAGCAGCTTGGCCAAGGGGATGGACATTCAGTACTTC,CASSLAKGMDIQYF
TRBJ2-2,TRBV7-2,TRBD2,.,TGTGCCAGCAGCTTAGCCCTAGCGGGGGGGAACACCGGGGAGCTGTTTTTT,CASSLALAGGNTGELFF
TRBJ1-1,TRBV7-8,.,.,TGTGCCAGCAGCCGACAGGAAAGCACTGAAGCTTTCTTT,CASSRQESTEAFF
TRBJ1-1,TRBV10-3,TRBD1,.,TGTGCCATCAGGGGGGGACAGGACACTGAAGCTTTCTTT,CAIRGGQDTEAFF
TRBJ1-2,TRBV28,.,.,TGTGCCAGCAGTTCCGGGATCGTCAGCGGCTACACCTTC,CASSSGIVSGYTF
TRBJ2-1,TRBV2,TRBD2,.,TGTGCCAGCACGGCGGGAGGATACAATGAGCAGTTCTTC,CASTAGGYNEQFF
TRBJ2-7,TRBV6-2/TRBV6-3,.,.,TGTGCCAGCAGCCAAAGCGGGTCCCTTTCCTACGAGCAGTACTTC,CASSQSGSLSYEQYF
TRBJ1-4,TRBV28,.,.,TGTGCCAGCAGCCCCCGGGAAGGAAGCGAAAAACTGTTTTTT,CASSPREGSEKLFF
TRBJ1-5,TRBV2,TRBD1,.,TGTGCCAGCAGTGACCTGGACAGGGAAGGTCAGCCCCAGCATTTT,CASSDLDREGQPQHF
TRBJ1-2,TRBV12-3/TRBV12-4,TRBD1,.,TGTGCCAGCAGCGCGGGACAGCCCTATGGCTACACCTTC,CASSAGQPYGYTF
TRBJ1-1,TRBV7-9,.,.,TGTGCCAGCAGCTTATCAACGGGCGGGACGGAGAACACTGAAGCTTTCTTT,CASSLSTGGTENTEAFF
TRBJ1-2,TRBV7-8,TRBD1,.,TGTGCCAGCAGCTCAGAGACAGGGTCCCTCATCTATGGCTACACCTTC,CASSSETGSLIYGYTF
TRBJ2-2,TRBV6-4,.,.,TGTGCCAGCAGTAGGGACTGGCGCACCGGGGAGCTGTTTTTT,CASSRDWRTGELFF
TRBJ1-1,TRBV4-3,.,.,TGCGCCAGCAGCCAAGGAATGGACAGCTTAGGGGATGAAGCTTTCTTT,CASSQGMDSLGDEAFF
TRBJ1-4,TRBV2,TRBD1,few,TGTGCCAGCAGTCTCTCCGGGACAGCTTATGAAAAACTGTTTTTT,CASSLSGTAYEKLFF
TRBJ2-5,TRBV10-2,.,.,TGCGCCAGCCTAGTCGGCAATAGCTGGTCTCAAGAGACCCAGTACTTC,CASLVGNSWSQETQYF
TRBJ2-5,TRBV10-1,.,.,TGCGCCAGCAGCATGACAGTCCAAGAGACCCAGTACTTC,CASSMTVQETQYF
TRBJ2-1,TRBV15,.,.,TGTGCCACCAGCAGAGTCGGGGTTTTGGGGCAGTTCTTC,CATSRVGVLGQFF
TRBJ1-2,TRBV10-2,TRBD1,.,TGCGCCAGCAGGGAGGCAGGGGGCAACTATGGCTACACCTTC,CASREAGGNYGYTF
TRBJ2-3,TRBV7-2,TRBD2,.,TGTGCCAGCGACCGGGGGGACTTGCCTTCCGATACGCAGTATTTT,CASDRGDLPSDTQYF
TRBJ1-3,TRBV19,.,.,TGTGCCAGTAGCGTCGGGGGAAGAGGAAACACCATATATTTT,CASSVGGRGNTIYF
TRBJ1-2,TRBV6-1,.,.,TGTGCCAGCAGAGAAGCAGATCCGAGAGGCTACACCTTC,CASREADPRGYTF
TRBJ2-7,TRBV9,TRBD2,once,TGTGCCAGCAGCCCATCTAGCGGGGGTCTCTACGAGCAGTACTTC,CASSPSSGGLYEQYF
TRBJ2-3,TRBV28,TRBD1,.,TGTGCCAGCGACAGGGACAGGGGGCCAGCAGATACGCAGTATTTT,CASDRDRGPADTQYF
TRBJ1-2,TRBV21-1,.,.,TGTGCCAGCAGCTCCCTTCCCTATGGCTACACCTTC,CASSSLPYGYTF
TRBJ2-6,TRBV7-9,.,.,TGTGCCAGCAGCTTAGCGGGTGTGGAGGGGGCCGGGGCCAACGTCCTGACTTTC,CASSLAGVEGAGANVLTF
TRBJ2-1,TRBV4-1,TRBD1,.,TGCGCCAGCAGCCAAGACGTGGACAGGGCCCGAGGCAATGAGCAGTTCTTC,CASSQDVDRARGNEQFF
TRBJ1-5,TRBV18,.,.,TGTGCCAGCTCACCGATTCACAGGGACAATCAGCCCCAGCATTTT,CASSPIHRDNQPQHF
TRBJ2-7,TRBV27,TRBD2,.,TGTGCCAGCAGTTTTTCGACTAGCGGGGGGGTCTACGAGCAGTACTTC,CASSFSTSGGVYEQYF
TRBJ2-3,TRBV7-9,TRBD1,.,TGTGCCCTTTCTACCGGGACAGTTACAGATACGCAGTATTTT,CALSTGTVTDTQYF
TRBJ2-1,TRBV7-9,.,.,TGTGCCAGCAGCAAGAGCTACAATGAGCAGTTCTTC,CASSKSYNEQFF
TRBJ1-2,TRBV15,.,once,TGTGCCACCAGCAGAGAAACCGCGGATGGCTACACCTTC,CATSRETADGYTF
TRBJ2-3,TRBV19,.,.,TGTGCCAGTACTGCGGGAGATACGCAGTATTTT,CASTAGDTQYF
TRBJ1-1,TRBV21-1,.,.,TGTGCCAGCAGCAAAGCGCGTCCCGGGACAGGGGGCCCGAACACTGAAGCTTTCTTT,CASSKARPGTGGPNTEAFF
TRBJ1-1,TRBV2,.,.,TGTGCCAGCAGGGTGGACGCCGGGGGGACTGAAGCTTTCTTT,CASRVDAGGTEAFF
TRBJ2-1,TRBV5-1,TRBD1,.,TGCGCCAGCAGCTTGTGGGTGACAGGGGGCTACAATGAGCAGTTCTTC,CASSLWVTGGYNEQFF
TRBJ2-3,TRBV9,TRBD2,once,TGTGCCAGCAGCGCTCGAGGACTAGCGGGGGAGGGGAATACGCAGTATTTT,CASSARGLAGEGNTQYF
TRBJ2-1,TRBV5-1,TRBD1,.,TGCGCCAGCAGGCAGACAGGGGGCTTGGCTTACAATGAGCAGTTCTTC,CASRQTGGLAYNEQFF
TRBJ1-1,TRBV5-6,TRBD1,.,TGTGCCAGCAGCTTCCTTACAGGGGAGTGGCGAGGTTTCTTT,CASSFLTGEWRGFF